Listed below are T cell receptor beta chains from one sample, sequenced in a study of immune evolution from preneoplasia to lung adenocarcinoma. Some clones are missing from TCRdb's copy, which holds only in-frame ones; the method was immunoSEQ multiplex PCR. The sample yields about 8,300 clones, 80% to 90% seen once. The source material was FFPE minimally invasive lung adenocarcinoma tissue. These receptors all come from a person aged 65 to 85 with lung adenocarcinoma. Each CDR3 is given with its conserved first and last residue. A D gene is named only where the DNA matches it firmly. A row's size may be missing; if present it is once, few, many or a size class.

size,length,D,V,J,CDR3,DNA
-,13,-,TRBV28,TRBJ1-1,CASSSSGTSEAFF,TGTGCCAGCAGTTCCTCCGGGACTTCTGAAGCTTTCTTT
-,15,-,TRBV9,TRBJ1-5,CASSWGADSNQPQHF,TGTGCCAGCAGCTGGGGGGCTGATAGCAATCAGCCCCAGCATTTT
-,13,TRBD2,TRBV2,TRBJ2-5,CASSASGQETQYF,TGTGCCAGCAGTGCTAGCGGCCAAGAGACCCAGTACTTC
-,14,-,TRBV27,TRBJ2-2,CASSSMLGTGELFF,TGTGCCAGCAGTTCCATGTTGGGCACCGGGGAGCTGTTTTTT
few,16,TRBD1,TRBV15,TRBJ1-2,CATSRDSWSGQYGYTF,TGTGCCACCAGCAGAGATTCGTGGTCGGGACAGTATGGCTACACCTTC
-,14,-,TRBV5-1,TRBJ2-2,CASSGQMNTGELFF,TGCGCCAGCAGCGGGCAGATGAACACCGGGGAGCTGTTTTTT
-,15,TRBD2,TRBV18,TRBJ2-7,CASSPTSGGAHEQYF,TGTGCCAGCTCACCAACTAGCGGGGGGGCCCACGAGCAGTACTTC
-,15,TRBD1,TRBV2,TRBJ2-2,CASRDQDRPTGELFF,TGTGCCAGCAGGGACCAGGACAGGCCCACCGGGGAGCTGTTTTTT
-,11,TRBD1,TRBV29-1,TRBJ2-7,CSVETGVEQYF,TGCAGCGTAGAAACAGGGGTCGAGCAGTACTTC
-,11,-,TRBV29-1,TRBJ1-1,CSVETGRGAFF,TGCAGCGTTGAAACGGGGCGGGGGGCTTTCTTT
-,15,-,TRBV5-1,TRBJ2-7,CASRTSEAGTYEQYF,TGCGCCAGCAGAACTTCGGAGGCAGGAACCTACGAGCAGTACTTC
-,14,TRBD1,TRBV2,TRBJ1-2,CASSGTGSYYGYTF,TGTGCCAGCAGCGGGACAGGATCTTACTATGGCTACACCTTC
-,16,TRBD1,TRBV5-6,TRBJ1-4,CASSLVRDRPLEKLFF,TGTGCCAGCAGCTTGGTGCGGGACAGGCCCCTTGAAAAACTGTTTTTT
-,15,-,TRBV5-6,TRBJ2-7,CASSSTSRGPLGQYF,TGTGCCAGCAGCTCAACCTCCAGGGGTCCCCTAGGGCAGTACTTC
-,13,-,TRBV19,TRBJ1-5,CASSMRGGQPQHF,TGTGCCAGTAGTATGCGGGGTGGTCAGCCCCAGCATTTT
-,15,-,TRBV19,TRBJ2-7,CASSIVIGTSYEQYF,TGTGCCAGTAGTATAGTTATTGGGACATCCTACGAGCAGTACTTC
-,16,TRBD2,TRBV27,TRBJ2-2,CASSLRGGTNTGELFF,TGTGCCAGCAGTTTACGGGGGGGTACGAACACCGGGGAGCTGTTTTTT
-,13,-,TRBV29-1,TRBJ1-4,CSVEVGGNEKLFF,TGCAGCGTTGAAGTGGGGGGGAATGAAAAACTGTTTTTT
once,13,TRBD1,TRBV11-2,TRBJ1-2,CASSVDREDGYTF,TGTGCCAGCAGCGTCGACAGGGAGGATGGCTACACCTTC
-,14,-,TRBV19,TRBJ1-5,CASSIDRSNQPQHF,TGTGCCAGTAGTATTGACAGGAGCAATCAGCCCCAGCATTTT
-,14,TRBD1,TRBV5-1,TRBJ1-4,CASSWTGANEKLFF,TGCGCCAGCAGCTGGACAGGGGCTAATGAAAAACTGTTTTTT
-,12,-,TRBV6-1,TRBJ2-5,CASSEARETQYF,TGTGCCAGCAGTGAAGCCAGGGAGACCCAGTACTTC
-,14,TRBD1,TRBV5-6,TRBJ1-2,CASSRPGQNYGYTF,TGTGCCAGCAGCCGGCCGGGACAGAACTATGGCTACACCTTC
-,16,-,TRBV5-1,TRBJ1-3,CASSEGSTGSGNTIYF,TGCGCCAGCAGCGAGGGGTCCACGGGCTCTGGAAACACCATATATTTT
once,14,-,TRBV29-1,TRBJ2-2,CSVNPGTNTGELFF,TGCAGCGTAAATCCGGGCACGAACACCGGGGAGCTGTTTTTT
-,16,-,TRBV15,TRBJ2-6,CATSRDGGSGANVLTF,TGTGCCACCAGCAGAGACGGGGGCTCTGGGGCCAACGTCCTGACTTTC
once,15,-,TRBV29-1,TRBJ1-1,CSVVEQDSANTEAFF,TGCAGCGTTGTTGAGCAAGACAGCGCGAACACTGAAGCTTTCTTT
-,13,TRBD2,TRBV7-8,TRBJ2-3,CASLAGAGDTQYF,TGTGCCAGTCTAGCGGGGGCTGGAGATACGCAGTATTTT